The subject of this entry is one TCR beta chain. Its specific antigen is unknown. No much larger clone is present one base from it, and per-base qualities are unavailable. Peripheral blood CD8+ and CD4+ T cells from healthy donors, Susac syndrome patients and multiple sclerosis patients were profiled using high-throughput TCR beta sequencing. The Susac syndrome patients fulfilled recently defined diagnostic criteria for definite or probable disease. CD8+ TEMRA cells were enriched by FACS, while bulk CD8+ and CD4+ T cells were purified by magnetic negative isolation. Blood was drawn into EDTA tubes, processed within 24 hours, and PBMCs were isolated by density gradient centrifugation. PBMCs intended for TCR sequencing were cryopreserved in liquid nitrogen and thawed later in a water bath at 37 degrees C. Purity of sorted or isolated CD4+, CD8+ and CD8+ TEMRA cells was at least 90%. Based on the germline V gene, the CDR1 and CDR2 sequences are SGHAT and FQNNGV. The CDR3 measures 15 amino acids from cysteine to phenylalanine. Just CDR3 DNA is preserved here, 45 bases in frame from base 1. Compared with germline, V lacks 6 bases and J lacks 2 bases; bases without a gene match: 7.

This entry comes from a study of CD8 T cells in Susac syndrome (dated 2019 in TCRdb). Broadly, across the study: Of the Susac syndrome patients who were sequenced, eight were in clinical remission while about six had clinically active disease. Susac syndrome patients were therapy-naive, on corticosteroids (some also receiving IVIg), or on IVIg alone at blood withdrawal. Repertoire sequencing was used to test whether CD8+ T cell activation and differentiation in Susac syndrome was antigen driven. The study compared CD8+ T cell repertoire clonality among about a dozen healthy donors, roughly 14 Susac syndrome patients and fewer than 19 multiple sclerosis patients.

RNA was extracted with the RNeasy kit and roughly 0.45 to 1 ug was reverse transcribed using random hexamers. The immunoSEQ multiplex PCR assay, which covers 54 Vbeta and 13 Jbeta segments, was used to amplify TCR beta CDR3 regions. To correct PCR amplification bias, a synthetic template baseline was used for both primer optimization and computational correction. The published analysis was carried out like this. Reads were annotated to V, D and J genes according to IMGT and were analyzed with immunoSEQ Analyzer, with only productive sequences retained. Clonality was calculated as one minus the Shannon entropy normalized by log2 of the number of productive unique sequences. For each patient and control, public and private clones were evaluated among the 100 most prevalent clones. Clones were defined as Susac-specific when absent from the healthy and MS cohorts, from over a thousand published viral clones and from other ImmuneACCESS disease sequences. Starting from the raw public reads, TCRdb applied fastp trimming at Q25, assembled clones with MiXCR and retained in-frame beta chains. Every entry covers one CDR3 protein and lists the most common genes and DNA from its rows. For this entry, the V and J calls and clone size follow TCRdb and not the study's own pipeline. The sample table shows 84,000 or so distinct CDR3 sequences, and around 96% are seen once. The top ten hold 0.41% of the sample.

The paper's findings and limits, for the study overall: Clonal expansion was seen in Susac syndrome CD8+ repertoires, peaking in CD8+ TEMRA cells and being greater in clinically active patients than in remitting ones. The TCR sequencing and HLA analysis was acknowledged to have included a relatively small number of individuals. In the total CD8+ and CD8+ TEMRA repertoires, sixteen and five Susac-specific public clones, respectively, were identified.

This chain is built from TRBV11-2 and TRBJ2-3, with TRBD2 matching 8 junction bases. The clonotype comes from a human donor with Susac syndrome. Sequenced: CD8+ T cells from PBMCs. The CDR3 protein sequence reads: CASSGDGRDTDTQYF. The DNA sequence is as follows: TGTGCCAGCAGTGGGGACGGGAGGGACACAGATACGCAGTATTTT.